This T cell receptor (beta chain) was recorded in a study of cytomegalovirus exposure and HLA in healthy donors. Study-wide context: Earlier results showed approximately 110 million unique TCR beta sequences derived from 150 million to 200 million T cells.

The J segment lost 5 bases and the V segment lost 2 bases, leaving 9 bases of the junction unmatched. This CDR3 has 16 amino acids. CDR1 is SNHLY, CDR2 FYNNEI, per germline. Regarding this clone: The antigen is unknown.

Study results and limitations: Compared with the roughly 700-donor mean, an Asian-associated ancestry cluster reportedly had fewer N-insertions, according to a later analysis. Overall, approximately 150 TCR beta chains were annotated as cytomegalovirus-associated. Analyzed later, association rates of TCRs varied across HLA loci, with DRB1 most and HLA-C fewest.

With 60 Vbeta and 13 Jbeta primers, the PCR was carried out. This table comes from immunoSEQ multiplex PCR, and its TCRdb copy is limited to in-frame clones, with some not included. Its listing shows 35,000 to 50,000 clones. V and J are TRBV2 and TRBJ2-1; 7 bases fit TRBD2. This sequence was found in a young woman in good health and CMV-seropositive. Sample: PBMCs. The CDR3 DNA sequence: TGTGCCAGCAGTGAAACGTCGCGGGGGAGTGACAATGAGCAGTTCTTC. It translates to CASSETSRGSDNEQFF.